One and the same sample provided the 10 T cell receptor beta chains below, sequenced in a study of vaccination effects on CD4 cells after COVID-19. Profiling relied on immunoSEQ multiplex PCR, and the TCRdb table lists in-frame clones only, not all of them. The sample records 20,000 to 30,000 clones, approximately 80% being singletons. For these TCRs, the target antigens are not known. Expansion with viral peptide pools was applied to antigen-specific CD4+ T cells by the ViraFEST assay prior to sequencing. Upon completion of roughly ten days in culture, CD4+ T cells were isolated. Infection with SARS-CoV-2 occurred in the person between March and December 2020, and PCR confirmed it. The sample consisted of CD4+ T cells from PBMCs cultured with HCoV-NL63 spike peptides, taken before COVID-19 vaccination. The source of these receptors is a human donor who had a prior SARS-CoV-2 infection.

The J gene is TRBJ1-1, the V gene TRBV5-1, with D possibly being TRBD1 (6 bases). This CDR3 has 14 amino acids. Trimming pared 4 bases from V and 1 base from J, leaving 11 bases between. Germline CDR1 SGHRS, CDR2 YFSETQ. This chain's CDR3 is CASSVGAWNTEAFF. The CDR3 bases are TGCGCCAGCAGCGTGGGGGCTTGGAACACTGAAGCTTTCTTT.

This chain joins TRBV18 and TRBJ2-2; D is undetermined. The V and J ends lost 3 bases and 3 bases respectively, with 5 bases between them. From germline, CDR1 is KGHSH and CDR2 LQKENI. This CDR3 contains 13 residues. CDR3 amino acids: CASSPRDTGELFF. The DNA of the CDR3 is TGTGCCAGCTCACCTAGGGACACCGGGGAGCTGTTTTTT.

J is TRBJ2-1 and V is TRBV11-2; no firm D call. Germline V gene lookup returns CDR1 SGHAT and CDR2 FQNNGV. Trimming removed 2 bases at V and 9 bases at J, with 14 bases between. The CDR3 has 14 amino acids. In DNA form, the CDR3 reads TGTGCCAGCAGCTTATCTAGTTCACACGGTGAGCAGTTCTTC. Residues: CASSLSSSHGEQFF. The full variable domain, rest sourced from reference TRBV11-2 and TRBJ2-1, is EAGVAQSPRYKIIEKRQSVAFWCNPISGHATLYWYQQILGQGPKLLIQFQNNGVVDDSQLPKDRFSAERLKGVDSTLKIQPAKLEDSAVYLCASSLSSSHGEQFFGPGTRLTVL.

This chain links TRBV2 with TRBJ1-2; 8 bases fit TRBD1. Per the germline V gene, CDR1 is SNHLY and CDR2 is FYNNEI. After removal of 7 bases from V and 3 bases from J, the junction contained 7 bases not matched to a gene. CDR3 size: 14 residues. The CDR3 here is CASTRGRGDYGYTF. The CDR3 region has the DNA TGTGCCAGCACCAGGGGGCGCGGGGACTATGGCTACACCTTC.

The rearrangement uses TRBV5-1 and TRBJ2-5, with TRBD1 matching over 7 bases. Per germline, CDR1 SGHRS and CDR2 YFSETQ. The V and J ends lost 4 bases and 2 bases, in that order; junction bases with no gene match: 5. This CDR3 has 14 residues. CDR3 loop: CASSPGDSQETQYF. The CDR3 DNA is TGCGCCAGCAGCCCAGGGGACAGTCAAGAGACCCAGTACTTC. The full variable domain, with the rest looked up from reference TRBV5-1 and TRBJ2-5, is KAGVTQTPRYLIKTRGQQVTLSCSPISGHRSVSWYQQTPGQGLQFLFEYFSETQRNKGNFPGRFSGRQFSNSRSEMNVSTLELGDSALYLCASSPGDSQETQYFGPGTRLLVL.

The CDR3 sequence: CATSRVDRGLDEQYF. CDR3 in DNA: TGTGCCACCAGCAGAGTAGACAGGGGGCTCGACGAGCAGTACTTC. The rearrangement joins TRBV15 to TRBJ2-7; 10 bases line up with TRBD1. Trimming at V came to 1 base and at J to 5 bases, leaving 5 bases not matched to a gene. The germline gives CDR1 LNHNV, CDR2 YYDKDF (reference sequence). The CDR3 length is 15 residues.

CDR3 amino acids: CASSVQVAEKLFF. CDR3 nucleotides: TGTGCCAGCAGCGTACAGGTAGCGGAAAAACTGTTTTTT. The gene calls are TRBV2 and TRBJ1-4, with D maybe TRBD1 (5 bases). The CDR3 sequence is 13 residues long. V lost 6 bases and J lost 8, with 13 bases in between. Germline values: CDR1 SNHLY, CDR2 FYNNEI.

The table lists this clone with a count of one. The genes are TRBV19 and TRBJ1-1; D unresolved. The germline V gene encodes CDR1 LNHDA and CDR2 SQIVND (reference sequence). V was shortened by 3 bases and J by 8 bases, with 19 bases between the two germline ends. The CDR3 sequence is 15 residues long. CDR3 nucleotide sequence: TGTGCCAGTAGTATTTACCCCCCCGAGGCAAGCGAAGCTTTCTTT. Translated: CASSIYPPEASEAFF.

V is TRBV6-5 and J is TRBJ1-5; no firm D call. V was pared by 5 bases and J by 2 bases, with 4 bases between. The CDR3 covers 12 residues. Germline CDR1 MNHEY, CDR2 SVGAGI. CDR3 protein: CASSRGNQPQHF. CDR3 DNA: TGTGCCAGCAGTAGAGGCAATCAGCCCCAGCATTTT.

The chain links TRBV9 to TRBJ2-3; no firm D call. The CDR3 has 15 residues. The germline V and J ends were trimmed by 0 bases and 0 bases, with 8 bases remaining between them. Germline V gene lookup returns CDR1 SGDLS and CDR2 YYNGEE. The DNA of the CDR3 is TGTGCCAGCAGCGTAGGAGGATTTAGCACAGATACGCAGTATTTT. Its translation is CASSVGGFSTDTQYF. Drawing the rest from reference TRBV9 and TRBJ2-3, the complete variable domain is DSGVTQTPKHLITATGQRVTLRCSPRSGDLSVYWYQQSLDQGLQFLIQYYNGEERAKGNILERFSAQQFPDLHSELNLSSLELGDSALYFCASSVGGFSTDTQYFGPGTRLTVL.